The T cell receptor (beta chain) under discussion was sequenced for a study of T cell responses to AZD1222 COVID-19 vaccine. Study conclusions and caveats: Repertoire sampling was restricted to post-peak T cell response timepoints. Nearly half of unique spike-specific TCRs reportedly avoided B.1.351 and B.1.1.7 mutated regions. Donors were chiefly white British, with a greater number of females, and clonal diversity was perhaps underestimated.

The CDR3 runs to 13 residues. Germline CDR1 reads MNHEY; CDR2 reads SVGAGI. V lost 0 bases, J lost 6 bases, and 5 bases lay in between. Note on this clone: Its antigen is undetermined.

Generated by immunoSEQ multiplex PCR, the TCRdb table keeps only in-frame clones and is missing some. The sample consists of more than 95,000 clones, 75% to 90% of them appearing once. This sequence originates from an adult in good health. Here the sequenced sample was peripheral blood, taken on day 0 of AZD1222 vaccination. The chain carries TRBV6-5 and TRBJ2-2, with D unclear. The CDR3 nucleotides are TGTGCCAGCAGTTACTCAGGGTCCGGGGAGCTGTTTTTT. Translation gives CASSYSGSGELFF.